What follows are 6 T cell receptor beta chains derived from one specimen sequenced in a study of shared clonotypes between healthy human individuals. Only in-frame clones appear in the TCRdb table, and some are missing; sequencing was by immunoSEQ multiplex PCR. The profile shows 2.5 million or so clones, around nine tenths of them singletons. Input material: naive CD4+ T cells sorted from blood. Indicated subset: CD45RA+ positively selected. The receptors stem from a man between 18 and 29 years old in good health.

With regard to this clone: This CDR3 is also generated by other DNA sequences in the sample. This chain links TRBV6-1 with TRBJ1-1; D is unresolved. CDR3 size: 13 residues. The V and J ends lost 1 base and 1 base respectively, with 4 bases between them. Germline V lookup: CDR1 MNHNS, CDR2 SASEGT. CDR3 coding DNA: TGTGCCAGCAGTGAAGGTAGGAACACTGAAGCTTTCTTT. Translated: CASSEGRNTEAFF.

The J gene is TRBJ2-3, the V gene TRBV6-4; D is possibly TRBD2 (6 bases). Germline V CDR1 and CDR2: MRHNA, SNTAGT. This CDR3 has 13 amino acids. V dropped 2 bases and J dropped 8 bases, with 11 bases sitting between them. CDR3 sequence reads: CASSDRTGGTQYF. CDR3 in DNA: TGTGCCAGCAGTGACAGGACCGGGGGTACGCAGTATTTT.

Here the CDR3 reads CASSSRQGHKYNSPLHF. The CDR3 DNA reads TGTGCCAGCAGTTCCCGACAGGGCCATAAGTATAATTCACCCCTCCACTTT. The chain combines TRBV2 with TRBJ1-6, with TRBD1 matching 7 bases. Per germline, CDR1 SNHLY and CDR2 FYNNEI. V trimming: 5 bases; J trimming: 4 bases; junction bases outside the gene matches: 11. This CDR3 is 17 amino acids long.

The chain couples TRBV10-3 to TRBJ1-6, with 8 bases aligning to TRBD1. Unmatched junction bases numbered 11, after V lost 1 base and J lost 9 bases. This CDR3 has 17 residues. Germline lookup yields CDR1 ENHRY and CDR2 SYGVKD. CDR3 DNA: TGTGCCATCAGTGAGTTGAAGGGAGGACAGGGTGCTTCACCCCTCCACTTT. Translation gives CAISELKGGQGASPLHF.

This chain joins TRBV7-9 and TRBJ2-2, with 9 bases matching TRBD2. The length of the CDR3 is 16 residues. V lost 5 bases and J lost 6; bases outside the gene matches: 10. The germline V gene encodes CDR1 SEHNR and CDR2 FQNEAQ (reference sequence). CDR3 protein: CASSPPGGRVAGELFF. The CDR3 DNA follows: TGTGCCAGCAGCCCTCCGGGCGGGAGGGTCGCCGGGGAGCTGTTTTTT.

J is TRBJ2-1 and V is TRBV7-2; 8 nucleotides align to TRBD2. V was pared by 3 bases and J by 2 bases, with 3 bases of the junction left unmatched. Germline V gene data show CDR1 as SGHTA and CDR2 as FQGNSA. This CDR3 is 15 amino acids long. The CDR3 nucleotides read TGTGCCAGCAGCTTTGCGGGAGGTACCTACAATGAGCAGTTCTTC. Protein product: CASSFAGGTYNEQFF.